This TCR beta chain was captured in a study of blood T cell repertoires in COVID-19. J was trimmed by 6 bases and V by 6 bases; bases with no gene match: 7. CDR1 MNHEY and CDR2 SVGAGI come from the germline V gene. This CDR3 has 15 amino acids. Using immunoSEQ multiplex PCR, the repertoire was profiled, and TCRdb retains in-frame clones only, with some absent. The sample lists some 170,000 clones, roughly 90% seen once, with about 1.4% in the top ten. Sequencing was carried out using peripheral blood. This clonotype was obtained from a woman aged 45 to 65 with acute or convalescent COVID-19. The rearrangement uses TRBV6-5 and TRBJ1-5; 11 bases fit TRBD1. Written as DNA, the CDR3 is TGTGCCAGCAGCCCCGGGACAGGGGGGAGTCAGCCCCAGCATTTT. Protein sequence: CASSPGTGGSQPQHF.